The 7 T cell receptor beta chains below all came from one sample that was sequenced in a study of blood T cell repertoires in COVID-19. The protocol was immunoSEQ multiplex PCR, while the TCRdb copy is restricted to in-frame clones and leaves out a portion. The sample gives about 320,000 clones, roughly 91% of which show up once; roughly 10% is in the top ten. Input material: peripheral blood. The receptors were sampled from a woman under 40 with COVID-19, enrolled during active disease.

The CDR3 loop reads CASRRGQGMNTEAFF. Written as DNA, the CDR3 is TGTGCCAGCAGGCGGGGACAGGGGATGAACACTGAAGCTTTCTTT. This chain links TRBV4-2 with TRBJ1-1, with 10 bases matching TRBD1. The germline gives CDR1 LGHNA, CDR2 YNFKEQ. CDR3 length equals 15 residues. Trimming at V came to 6 bases and at J to 0 bases, leaving 4 bases not matched to a gene.

The rearrangement links TRBV4-1 to TRBJ1-5; weak D call: TRBD1 (5 bases). Trimming removed 4 bases from V and 7 bases from J, with 11 bases in between. This CDR3 is 13 amino acids long. The germline V gene encodes CDR1 MGHRA and CDR2 YSYEKL. The CDR3 is CASSPGRWQPQHF. CDR3 sequence (DNA): TGCGCCAGCAGCCCAGGGAGGTGGCAGCCCCAGCATTTT.

CDR3 nucleotide sequence: TGTGCCACCAGTGATCCACGCCGGGCGGGGGGAGATCGCAATGAGCAGTTCTTC. Amino acid sequence: CATSDPRRAGGDRNEQFF. The chain links TRBV24-1 to TRBJ2-1; 8 positions agree with TRBD2. Germline V gene sequence: CDR1 KGHDR, CDR2 SFDVKD. This CDR3 contains 18 residues. With 3 bases clipped from V and 6 bases from J, the junction kept 15 bases outside the gene matches.

The chain couples TRBV4-1 to TRBJ2-7; possibly TRBD1 for D (6 bases). CDR1 is MGHRA and CDR2 is YSYEKL in the germline V gene. CDR3 length: 15 residues. V was pared by 4 bases and J by 6 bases, with 19 bases between. The CDR3 bases are TGCGCCAGCAGCCCCCGACAGGACCCCTCGGGCGAGCAGTACTTC. The encoded protein is CASSPRQDPSGEQYF.

Comments on this clone: Compared with germline, one end of the junction differs, possibly owing to a read error. The chain uses TRBV7-2 and TRBJ1-6; 10 bases map to TRBD1. The CDR3 has 11 amino acids. The germline CDR1 and CDR2 sequences are SGHTA and FQGNSA. Written as DNA, the CDR3 is TGTGCCAGCAGCATGGGACAGGGGCGATTTTTT. Translating gives CASSMGQGRFF.

V and J are TRBV28 and TRBJ1-2; TRBD1 matches 10 bases. V shed 9 bases and J 7 bases; nucleotides not matched to a gene: 5. This CDR3 comprises 12 residues. CDR1 is MDHEN, CDR2 SYDVKM, per germline. CDR3 nucleotides: TGTGCCAGTTGGGACAGGGGATCTGGCTACACCTTC. Protein sequence: CASWDRGSGYTF.

V and J are TRBV3-1 (or the pseudogene TRBV3-2) and TRBJ2-5; the D is unclear. The CDR3 is 14 amino acids. Trimming cost V 4 bases and J 5 bases, with 14 bases left between them. Germline V gene data show CDR1 as LGHDT and CDR2 as YNNKEL (reference sequence). As DNA, the CDR3 is TGTGCCAGCAGCCCATACTGTCTCTCTGAGACCCAGTACTTC. Protein product: CASSPYCLSETQYF.